The sequence of this T cell receptor beta chain was determined in a study of neurological immune-mediated disorders. Study-level results: Healthy controls had more TCR clonal expansion than multiple sclerosis, which showed the least, whereas HTLV-1-associated myelopathy showed the most. The study found no CDR3 amino acid sequences shared by expanded clones across subjects, suggesting private repertoires in all groups.

The V gene lost 6 bases and the J gene lost 11 bases, with 20 bases spanning the gap. The CDR3 loop spans 15 amino acids. CDR1 and CDR2 from the germline V gene are ENHRY and SYGVKD. For the unsorted libraries, 2 million PBMCs stored at -80 C served as input. The cDNA was synthesized by means of template-switch 5'RACE, which was carried out with 10-nucleotide random UMIs. Using its own MiXCR run on the 5' RACE reads, TCRdb lists one record per CDR3 protein. Of roughly 76,000 distinct CDR3 sequences listed, around 14% are singletons. This clonotype has at least ten counts. The antigen remains unidentified.

The rearrangement joins TRBV10-3 to TRBJ1-6; D might be TRBD1 (5 bases). Sample: PBMCs. The clonotype comes from a woman between 45 and 65 years old in good health. The CDR3 loop reads CAIRDSGSRGTPLHF. The CDR3 DNA is TGTGCCATCAGAGACAGCGGATCCAGAGGAACACCCCTCCACTTT.